This TCR beta chain was observed in a study of blood T cell repertoires in COVID-19. Looking at the study overall: Both acute and convalescent COVID-19 samples were obtained from the United States, Italy and Spain.

The CDR3 sequence is 14 residues long. CDR1 is MNHEY and CDR2 is SVGAGI in the germline V gene. V lost 6 bases, J lost 5 bases, and 9 bases stayed unmatched. Donors were grouped by their self-reported clinical history. This table comes from immunoSEQ multiplex PCR, and its TCRdb copy is limited to in-frame clones, with some not included. In the table there are 150,000 to 200,000 clones, 80% of which are singletons. This chain connects TRBV6-5 to TRBJ1-1; 7 nucleotides align to TRBD1. The source is a man aged 55 to 70 who had been exposed to COVID-19. The material sequenced was PBMCs or T cells enriched from blood (not recorded which). The CDR3 sequence: CASREGAPGTEAFF. The DNA of the CDR3 is TGTGCCAGCAGAGAGGGGGCGCCGGGGACTGAAGCTTTCTTT.